The 6 T cell receptor beta chains listed next were all sequenced from one sample in a study of monozygotic twins with inflammatory bowel disease. TCRdb reworked the 5' RACE reads into one entry per CDR3 protein, no DNA. The sample table includes 300,000 to 350,000 distinct CDR3 sequences. Material for sequencing was blood. Receptor source: a human donor with ulcerative colitis or Crohn's disease, or a healthy co-twin of an affected twin (not recorded which).

The rearrangement uses TRBV10-3 and TRBJ2-2; TCRdb gives TRBD1 as the D gene, but with no DNA this cannot be confirmed. This CDR3 has 15 residues. Germline CDR1 ENHRY, CDR2 SYGVKD. The CDR3: CAISGQPVNTGELFF.

CDR3 residues: CASRGTGIEAFF. The V and J genes are TRBV7-9 and TRBJ1-1; checking the TCRdb D call of TRBD1 is not possible without DNA. Germline CDR1 SEHNR, CDR2 FQNEAQ (reference sequence). This CDR3 has 12 amino acids.

The rearrangement links TRBV4-3 to TRBJ2-1; as DNA is missing, the TRBD1 call by TCRdb cannot be tested. The germline CDR1 and CDR2 sequences are LGHNA and YSLEER. This CDR3 is 16 amino acids long. CDR3 amino acids: CASSQDPGQRFDEQFF.

The chain uses TRBV5-6 and TRBJ1-6. CDR1 is SGHDT and CDR2 is YYEEEE in the germline V gene. This CDR3 contains 18 residues. The chain's CDR3 is CASSLAYEYRGIDSPLHF. Looking up the rest from reference TRBV5-6 and TRBJ1-6 gives the full variable domain: DAGVTQSPTHLIKTRGQQVTLRCSPKSGHDTVSWYQQALGQGPQFIFQYYEEEERQRGNFPDRFSGHQFPNYSSELNVNALLLGDSALYLCASSLAYEYRGIDSPLHFGNGTRLTVT.

J is TRBJ2-5 and V is TRBV7-2; with no DNA, the TCRdb D assignment of TRBD1 cannot be verified. CDR3 length: 13 amino acids. Germline V gene sequence: CDR1 SGHTA, CDR2 FQGNSA. The CDR3 loop reads CASSFNRQETQYF.

The V call is TRBV30, the J call TRBJ2-1; with no DNA, the TCRdb D assignment of TRBD2 cannot be verified. There are 15 residues in the CDR3. The germline CDR1 and CDR2 sequences are GTSNPN and SVGIG (reference sequence). CDR3 in amino acids: CAWSATSGTINEQFF.